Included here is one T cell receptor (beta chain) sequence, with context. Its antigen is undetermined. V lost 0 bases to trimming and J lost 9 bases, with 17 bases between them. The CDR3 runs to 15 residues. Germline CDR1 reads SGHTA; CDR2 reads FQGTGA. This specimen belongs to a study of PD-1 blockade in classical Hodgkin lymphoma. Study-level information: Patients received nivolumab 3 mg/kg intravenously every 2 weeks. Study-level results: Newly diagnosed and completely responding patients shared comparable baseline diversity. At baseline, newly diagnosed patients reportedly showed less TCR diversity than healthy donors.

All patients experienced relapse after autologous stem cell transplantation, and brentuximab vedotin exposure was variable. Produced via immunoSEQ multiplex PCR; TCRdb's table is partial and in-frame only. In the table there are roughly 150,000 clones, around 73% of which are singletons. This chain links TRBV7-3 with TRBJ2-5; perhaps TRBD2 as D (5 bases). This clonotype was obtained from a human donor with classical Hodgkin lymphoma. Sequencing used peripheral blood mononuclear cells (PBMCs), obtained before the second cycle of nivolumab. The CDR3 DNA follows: TGTGCCAGCAGCTTAACGGGCAGCCCCACGGAGGCCCAGTACTTC. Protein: CASSLTGSPTEAQYF.